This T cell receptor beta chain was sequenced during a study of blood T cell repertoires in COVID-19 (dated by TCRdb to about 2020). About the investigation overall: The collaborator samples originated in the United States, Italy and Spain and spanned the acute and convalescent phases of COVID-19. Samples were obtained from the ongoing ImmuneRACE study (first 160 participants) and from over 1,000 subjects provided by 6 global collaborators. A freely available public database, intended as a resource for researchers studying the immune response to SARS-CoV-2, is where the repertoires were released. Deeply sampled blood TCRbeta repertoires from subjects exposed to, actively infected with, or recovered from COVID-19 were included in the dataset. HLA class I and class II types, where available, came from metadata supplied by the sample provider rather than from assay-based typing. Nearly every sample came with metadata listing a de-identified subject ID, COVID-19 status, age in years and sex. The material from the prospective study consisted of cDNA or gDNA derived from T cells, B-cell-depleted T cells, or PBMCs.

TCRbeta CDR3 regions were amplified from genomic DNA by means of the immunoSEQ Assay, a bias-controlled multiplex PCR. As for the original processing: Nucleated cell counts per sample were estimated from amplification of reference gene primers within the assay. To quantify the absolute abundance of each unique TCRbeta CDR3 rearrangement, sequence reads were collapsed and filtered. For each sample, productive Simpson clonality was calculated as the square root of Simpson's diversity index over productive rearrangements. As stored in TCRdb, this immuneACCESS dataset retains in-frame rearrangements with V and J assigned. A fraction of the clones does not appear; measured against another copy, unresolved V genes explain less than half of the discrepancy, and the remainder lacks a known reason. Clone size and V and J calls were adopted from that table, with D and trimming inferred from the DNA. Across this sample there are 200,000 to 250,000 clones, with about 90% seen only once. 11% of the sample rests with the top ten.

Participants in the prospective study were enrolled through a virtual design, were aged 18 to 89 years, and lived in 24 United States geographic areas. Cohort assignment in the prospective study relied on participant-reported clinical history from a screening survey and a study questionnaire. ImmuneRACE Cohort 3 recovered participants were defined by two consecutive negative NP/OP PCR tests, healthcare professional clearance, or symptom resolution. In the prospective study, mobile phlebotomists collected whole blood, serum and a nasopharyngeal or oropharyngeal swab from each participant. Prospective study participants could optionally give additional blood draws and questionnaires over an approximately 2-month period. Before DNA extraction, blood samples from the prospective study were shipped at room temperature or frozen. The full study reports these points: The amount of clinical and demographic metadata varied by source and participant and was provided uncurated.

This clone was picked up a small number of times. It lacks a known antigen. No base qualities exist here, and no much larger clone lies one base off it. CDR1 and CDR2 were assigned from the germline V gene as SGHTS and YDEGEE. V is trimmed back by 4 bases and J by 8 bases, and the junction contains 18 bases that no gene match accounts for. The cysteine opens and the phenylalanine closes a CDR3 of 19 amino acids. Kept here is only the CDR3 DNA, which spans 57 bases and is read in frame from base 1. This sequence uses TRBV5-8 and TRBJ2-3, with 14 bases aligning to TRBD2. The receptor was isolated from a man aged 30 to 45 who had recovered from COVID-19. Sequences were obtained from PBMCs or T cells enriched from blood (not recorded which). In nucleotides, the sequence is TGTGCCAGCAGCCCGGGACTAGCGGGAGCCGGGGGGCGTCGCGGTACGCAGTATTTT. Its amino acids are CASSPGLAGAGGRRGTQYF.